The entry below describes one T cell receptor beta chain. Its matching antigen is unknown. This record comes from a study of cytomegalovirus exposure and HLA in healthy donors. General study results and limits: A later analysis reportedly found fewer N-insertions in an Asian-associated ancestry cluster than the roughly 670-donor mean.

The primer mix had 60 Vbeta and 13 Jbeta primers. Measured with immunoSEQ multiplex PCR; TCRdb has only the in-frame clones, and not every one. The sample records approximately 110,000 clones, under 80% being singletons. This CDR3 spans 14 amino acids. Trimming shortened V by 0 bases and J by 4 bases, and 6 bases separated the two germline ends. Germline CDR1 SGHTA, CDR2 FQGTGA. The sequence derives from a woman in her sixties in good health and CMV-seropositive. The chain combines TRBV7-3 with TRBJ2-2, with D uncertain. The sample comprised PBMCs. This CDR3 is CASSLTGATGELFF. In DNA, the CDR3 is TGTGCCAGCAGCTTAACTGGAGCCACCGGGGAGCTGTTTTTT.